This T cell receptor beta chain appears in the sequencing data of a study of shared clonotypes between healthy human individuals. Study overall: CD8 memory received one plate per donor, CD8 naive two, CD4 memory three and CD4 naive three. Study-level points and caveats: A few donors had about 5.1% of their naive CD4 clonotypes in common.

Per germline, CDR1 SGHKS and CDR2 YYEKEE (reference sequence). V lost 3 bases, J lost 8 bases, and 8 bases stayed unmatched. CDR3 length: 15 amino acids. A note on this clone: What it recognizes is unknown.

The table came from immunoSEQ multiplex PCR; TCRdb's copy has only in-frame clones and leaves some out. Of 750,000 to 1,000,000 clones listed, 80% to 95% are singletons. Naive CD8 cells lacked CD45RO, underwent positive selection for CCR7 and left out terminally differentiated effector memory CD45RA+ cells. Sequences were obtained from naive CD8+ T cells sorted from blood. The receptor was derived from a man younger than 40 in good health. The J gene is TRBJ2-1, the V gene TRBV5-5, with 10 bases identical to TRBD2. CDR3 in DNA: TGTGCCAGCAGCTCTCTAGCGGGAGTCAGGGATGAGCAGTTCTTC. Protein product: CASSSLAGVRDEQFF.